A single sample gave rise to the 9 T cell receptor beta chains below, sequenced in a study of T-cell reconstitution after alpha-beta-depleted transplantation in children. The authors prepared the TCRbeta library with unique molecular identifiers. TCRdb redid the calling of the PCR reads with MiXCR, one entry per CDR3 protein. Of some 600,000 distinct CDR3 sequences in the sample, over 10% were seen once. Here the sequenced sample was PBMCs, mostly from graft donor cells, taken 360 days after TCRalphabeta/CD19-depleted stem cell transplant. The receptors shown here come from a male patient younger than 18 who had a stem cell transplant for acute myeloid leukemia, so the T cells may come from the graft donor.

J is TRBJ2-7 and V is TRBV29-1; unclear D gene. V lost 8 bases, J lost 3 bases, and 17 bases lay in between. CDR1 is SQVTM and CDR2 is ANQGSEA in the germline V gene. The CDR3 sequence is 13 residues long. As DNA, the CDR3 is TGCAGCCTCCCCCCGAGTGTGGACTACGAGCAGTACTTC. This codes for CSLPPSVDYEQYF.

This chain links TRBV4-3 with TRBJ1-4; 7 bases are shared with TRBD1. Trimming removed 3 bases from V and 8 bases from J; junction bases left unmatched: 12. The germline V gene has CDR1 LGHNA and CDR2 YSLEER. This CDR3 has 16 amino acids. The CDR3 coding sequence is TGCGCCAGCAGCCACCGCAGGGGGATCAGAGGGGAAAAACTGTTTTTT. Translated, it gives CASSHRRGIRGEKLFF.

This clonotype was observed a handful of times. In nucleotides, the CDR3 is TGCAGCGCTACGCCGGGACTAGGGGGTATGGATGAGCAGTTCTTC. Residues: CSATPGLGGMDEQFF. The rearrangement links TRBV29-1 to TRBJ2-1, with 8 nucleotides matching TRBD2. With 7 bases clipped from V and 8 bases from J, the junction kept 16 bases outside the gene matches. Germline CDR1 is SQVTM and CDR2 is ANQGSEA. CDR3 length: 15 amino acids.

This clonotype has a handful of counts. V usage is TRBV10-3 and J usage is TRBJ2-7, with D tentatively TRBD1 or TRBD2 (5 bases each). Germline CDR1 and CDR2: ENHRY and SYGVKD. V was trimmed by 6 bases and J by 0 bases, leaving 21 bases between them. The CDR3 has 17 residues. CDR3 residues: CAIRGDPGSLASYEQYF. The CDR3 DNA follows: TGTGCCATCAGGGGGGACCCAGGGAGTTTAGCCTCCTACGAGCAGTACTTC.

This clonotype was seen just once. The chain has TRBV30 and TRBJ2-7; D may correspond to TRBD1 or TRBD2 (5 bases each). V was pared by 1 base and J by 0 bases, with 13 bases between. Germline values: CDR1 GTSNPN, CDR2 SVGIG (reference sequence). The CDR3 runs to 15 residues. The CDR3 DNA sequence: TGTGCCTGGAGTGGGAGCAGGGAGAGCTCCTACGAGCAGTACTTC. Translated: CAWSGSRESSYEQYF.

This clonotype was recorded at least ten times. The genes are TRBV4-3 and TRBJ2-1, with 10 bases matching TRBD2. Germline V gene sequence: CDR1 LGHNA, CDR2 YSLEER. The V segment lost 4 bases and the J segment 6 bases; nucleotides outside the gene matches: 9. The CDR3 length is 16 residues. The CDR3 DNA sequence: TGCGCCAGCAGCCCACTGACTAGCGGGCCGATCAATGAGCAGTTCTTC. Its translation is CASSPLTSGPINEQFF.

This clonotype was recorded a few times. V and J are TRBV6-1 and TRBJ1-2; possible D gene TRBD1, 6 bases. Germline V lookup: CDR1 MNHNS, CDR2 SASEGT. V lost 7 bases and J 3 bases, leaving 18 bases between the germline ends. The CDR3 sequence is 15 residues long. The CDR3 region has the DNA TGTGCCAGCATCAGGGGAGGGTTTGGTCACTATGGCTACACCTTC. Translated, it gives CASIRGGFGHYGYTF.

The V gene is TRBV7-9, the J gene TRBJ2-5; no clear D. Trimming removed 1 base from V and 0 bases from J, with 9 bases in between. The CDR3 extends over 15 amino acids. Germline CDR1 reads SEHNR; CDR2 reads FQNEAQ (reference sequence). CDR3 region: CASSLVLEYQETQYF. The CDR3, as DNA: TGTGCCAGCAGCTTAGTTCTCGAATACCAAGAGACCCAGTACTTC.

This clonotype was seen many times. The chain links TRBV10-3 to TRBJ2-1; 8 nucleotides line up with TRBD2. The CDR3 length is 16 residues. The V segment lost 5 bases and the J segment 7 bases; nucleotides outside the gene matches: 13. Looked up from germline, CDR1 is ENHRY and CDR2 is SYGVKD. The CDR3 DNA sequence: TGTGCCATCAGTTTACACGGAAGCGGGAGTTATAATGAGCAGTTCTTC. Its protein is CAISLHGSGSYNEQFF.